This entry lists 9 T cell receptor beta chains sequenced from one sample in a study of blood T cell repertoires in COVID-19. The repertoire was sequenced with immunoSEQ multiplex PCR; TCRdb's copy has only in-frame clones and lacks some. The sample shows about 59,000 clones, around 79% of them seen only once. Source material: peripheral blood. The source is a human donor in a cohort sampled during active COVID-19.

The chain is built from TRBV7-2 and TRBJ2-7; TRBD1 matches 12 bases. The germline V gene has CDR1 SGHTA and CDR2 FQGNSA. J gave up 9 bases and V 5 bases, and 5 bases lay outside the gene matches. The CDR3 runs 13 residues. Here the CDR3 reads CASSLGTGGGQYF. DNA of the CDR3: TGTGCCAGCAGCCTTGGGACAGGGGGCGGGCAGTACTTC.

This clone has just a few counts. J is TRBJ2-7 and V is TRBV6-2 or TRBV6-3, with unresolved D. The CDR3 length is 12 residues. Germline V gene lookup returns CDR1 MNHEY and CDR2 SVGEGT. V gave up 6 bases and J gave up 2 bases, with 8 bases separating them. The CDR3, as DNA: TGTGCCAGCAGGCCTGACACCTACGAGCAGTACTTC. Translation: CASRPDTYEQYF.

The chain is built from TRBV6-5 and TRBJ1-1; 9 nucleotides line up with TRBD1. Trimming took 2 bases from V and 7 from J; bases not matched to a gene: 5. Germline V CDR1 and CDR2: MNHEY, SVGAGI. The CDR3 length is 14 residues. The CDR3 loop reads CASSYTGGAFEAFF. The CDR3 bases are TGTGCCAGCAGTTACACAGGGGGCGCCTTTGAAGCTTTCTTT.

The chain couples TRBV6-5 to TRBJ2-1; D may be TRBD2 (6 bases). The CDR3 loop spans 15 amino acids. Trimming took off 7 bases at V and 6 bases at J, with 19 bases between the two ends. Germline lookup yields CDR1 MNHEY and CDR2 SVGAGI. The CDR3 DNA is TGTGCCAGCACCTCCCCTAGGCTAGCGATCAATGAGCAGTTCTTC. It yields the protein CASTSPRLAINEQFF.

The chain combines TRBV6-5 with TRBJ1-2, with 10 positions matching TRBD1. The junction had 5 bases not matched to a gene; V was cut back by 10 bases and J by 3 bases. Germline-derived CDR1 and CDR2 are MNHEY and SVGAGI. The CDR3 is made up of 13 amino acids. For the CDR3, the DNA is TGTGCCACCAGACAGGGGGCAGACTATGGCTACACCTTC. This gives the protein CATRQGADYGYTF.

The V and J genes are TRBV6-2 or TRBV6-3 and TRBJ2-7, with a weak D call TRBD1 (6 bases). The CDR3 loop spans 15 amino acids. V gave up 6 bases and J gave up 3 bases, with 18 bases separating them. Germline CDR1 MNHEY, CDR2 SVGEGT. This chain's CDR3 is CASSKGDPTIYEQYF. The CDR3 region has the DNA TGTGCCAGCAGCAAGGGGGACCCGACGATCTACGAGCAGTACTTC.

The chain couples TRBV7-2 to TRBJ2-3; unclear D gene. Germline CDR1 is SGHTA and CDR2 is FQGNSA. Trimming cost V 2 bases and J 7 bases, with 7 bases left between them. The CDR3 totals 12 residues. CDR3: CASSLNINTQYF. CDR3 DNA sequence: TGTGCCAGCAGCTTAAATATAAATACGCAGTATTTT. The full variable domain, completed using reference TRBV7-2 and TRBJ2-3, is GAGVSQSPSNKVTEKGKDVELRCDPISGHTALYWYRQSLGQGLEFLIYFQGNSAPDKSGLPSDRFSAERTGGSVSTLTIQRTQQEDSAVYLCASSLNINTQYFGPGTRLTVL.

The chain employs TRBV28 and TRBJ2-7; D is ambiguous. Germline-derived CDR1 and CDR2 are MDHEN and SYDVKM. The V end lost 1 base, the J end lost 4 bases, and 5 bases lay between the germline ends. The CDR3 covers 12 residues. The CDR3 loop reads CASSLFNYEQYF. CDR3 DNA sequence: TGTGCCAGCAGTTTATTTAATTACGAGCAGTACTTC. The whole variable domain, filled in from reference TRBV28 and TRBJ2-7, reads DVKVTQSSRYLVKRTGEKVFLECVQDMDHENMFWYRQDPGLGLRLIYFSYDVKMKEKGDIPEGYSVSREKKERFSLILESASTNQTSMYLCASSLFNYEQYFGPGTRLTVT.

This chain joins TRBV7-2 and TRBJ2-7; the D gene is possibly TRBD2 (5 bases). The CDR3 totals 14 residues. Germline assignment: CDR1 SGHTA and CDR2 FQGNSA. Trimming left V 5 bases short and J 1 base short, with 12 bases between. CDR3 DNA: TGTGCCAGCAGCCCCGGAAGCGGATCCTACGAGCAGTACTTC. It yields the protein CASSPGSGSYEQYF.